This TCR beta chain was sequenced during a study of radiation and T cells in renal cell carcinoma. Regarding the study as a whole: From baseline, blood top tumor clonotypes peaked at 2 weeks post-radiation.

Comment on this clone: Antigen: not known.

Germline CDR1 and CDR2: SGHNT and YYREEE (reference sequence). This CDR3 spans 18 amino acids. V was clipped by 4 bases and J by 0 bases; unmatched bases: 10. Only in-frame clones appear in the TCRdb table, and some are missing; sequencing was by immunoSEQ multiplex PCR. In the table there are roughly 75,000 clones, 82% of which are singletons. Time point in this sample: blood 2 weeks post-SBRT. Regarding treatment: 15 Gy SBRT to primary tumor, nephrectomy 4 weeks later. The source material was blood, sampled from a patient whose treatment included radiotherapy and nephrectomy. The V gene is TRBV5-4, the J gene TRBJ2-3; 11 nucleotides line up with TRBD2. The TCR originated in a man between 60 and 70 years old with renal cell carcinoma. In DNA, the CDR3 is TGTGCCAGCAGCCAGGGACTAGCGGAAGGGGGTAGCACAGATACGCAGTATTTT. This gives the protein CASSQGLAEGGSTDTQYF.